The 27 T cell receptor beta chains below all came from one sample that was sequenced in a study of lymphopenia after photon versus proton radiotherapy. TCRdb's table, derived via immunoSEQ multiplex PCR, lists solely in-frame clones and lacks some. The table lists roughly 67,000 clones, approximately 91% of them singletons, with about 3.1% in the top ten. The sequencing here drew on peripheral blood, taken from a patient treated with photon-based radiotherapy. These receptors were taken from a woman between 65 and 79 years old with pancreatic cancer.

The V call is TRBV4-1, the J call TRBJ2-6; D is undetermined. This CDR3 has 19 amino acids. Trimming stripped 0 bases from V and 2 bases from J, with 17 bases between. Per germline, CDR1 MGHRA and CDR2 YSYEKL. The chain's CDR3 is CASSQDIGITLPGANVLTF. The DNA for the CDR3 is TGCGCCAGCAGCCAAGATATCGGCATAACCCTCCCTGGGGCCAACGTCCTGACTTTC.

This chain connects TRBV7-9 to TRBJ2-7; TRBD2 aligns across 12 bases. The V segment lost 0 bases and the J segment 0 bases; nucleotides outside the gene matches: 3. Germline V gene data show CDR1 as SEHNR and CDR2 as FQNEAQ (reference sequence). This CDR3 has 17 amino acids. CDR3 DNA sequence: TGTGCCAGCAGCTTAGCGCCTAGCGGGAGGGCCTCCTACGAGCAGTACTTC. This codes for CASSLAPSGRASYEQYF.

The J gene is TRBJ1-1, the V gene TRBV30; no firm D call. Germline V lookup: CDR1 GTSNPN, CDR2 SVGIG (reference sequence). The CDR3 has 12 amino acids. With 5 bases removed from V and 5 bases from J, the gap between germline ends came to 12 bases. Written as DNA, the CDR3 is TGTGCCTGGGACGGTCCCATGACTGAAGCTTTCTTT. It translates to CAWDGPMTEAFF.

The rearrangement joins TRBV11-3 to TRBJ2-7, with D perhaps matching TRBD1 or TRBD2 (5 bases each). This CDR3 is 13 amino acids long. The V gene's germline CDR1 is SGHNT and CDR2 YENEEA. The ends were cut back, 9 bases at V and 0 bases at J, with 12 bases in the middle. CDR3 DNA sequence: TGTGCCAGTTCGACTGGGACCTCCTACGAGCAGTACTTC. Translated: CASSTGTSYEQYF. Looking up the rest from reference TRBV11-3 and TRBJ2-7 gives the full variable domain: EAGVVQSPRYKIIEKKQPVAFWCNPISGHNTLYWYLQNLGQGPELLIRYENEEAVDDSQLPKDRFSAERLKGVDSTLKIQPAELGDSAVYLCASSTGTSYEQYFGPGTRLTVT.

V usage is TRBV5-8 and J usage is TRBJ2-5; 7 positions agree with TRBD1. The V gene's germline CDR1 is SGHTS and CDR2 YDEGEE. CDR3 length equals 16 residues. Trimming took 0 bases from V and 2 from J; bases not matched to a gene: 7. The CDR3 spells CASSLGTGTDQETQYF. The CDR3 region has the DNA TGTGCCAGCAGCTTGGGGACAGGTACAGATCAAGAGACCCAGTACTTC.

This rearrangement joins TRBV19 to TRBJ2-5; the match to TRBD2 covers 15 bases. This CDR3 comprises 20 residues. Germline V gene data show CDR1 as LNHDA and CDR2 as SQIVND (reference sequence). Unmatched junction bases numbered 15, after V lost 5 bases and J lost 2 bases. The CDR3 loop reads CASSPNSGTSGRSLQETQYF. CDR3 nucleotides: TGTGCCAGTAGTCCGAATTCCGGGACTAGCGGGAGGAGCCTTCAAGAGACCCAGTACTTC. The full variable domain, completed using reference TRBV19 and TRBJ2-5, is DGGITQSPKYLFRKEGQNVTLSCEQNLNHDAMYWYRQDPGQGLRLIYYSQIVNDFQKGDIAEGYSVSREKKESFPLTVTSAQKNPTAFYLCASSPNSGTSGRSLQETQYFGPGTRLLVL.

This clone showed up just once. The chain combines TRBV21-1 with TRBJ1-1; the table gives TRBD1 as D, unverified against the DNA. TRBV21-1 is a recognized pseudogene. The CDR3 runs 14 residues. The CDR3: CASSNVQGSTEAFF. The CDR3 coding sequence is TGTGCCAGCAGCAACGTCCAGGGGTCCACTGAAGCTTTCTTT.

This chain joins TRBV7-3 and TRBJ2-2; a weak D match, TRBD2 (5 bases). Germline values: CDR1 SGHTA, CDR2 FQGTGA. The CDR3 is made up of 16 amino acids. Trimming removed 5 bases at V and 6 bases at J, with 19 bases between. The CDR3 region has the DNA TGTGCCAGCAGCCCCCGTGGGGAAGGGAGAGCCGGGGAGCTGTTTTTT. Amino acids: CASSPRGEGRAGELFF. Using reference TRBV7-3 and TRBJ2-2 for the parts outside the CDR3, the full variable domain is GAGVSQTPSNKVTEKGKYVELRCDPISGHTALYWYRQSLGQGPEFLIYFQGTGAADDSGLPNDRFFAVRPEGSVSTLKIQRTERGDSAVYLCASSPRGEGRAGELFFGEGSRLTVL.

The table lists this clone with a count of one. V gene TRBV5-1 combines with J gene TRBJ2-1; 7 bases map to TRBD1. The CDR3 is 15 amino acids. J gave up 7 bases and V 0 bases, and 7 bases lay outside the gene matches. Germline V gene sequence: CDR1 SGHRS, CDR2 YFSETQ. The CDR3 DNA reads as TGCGCCAGCAGCTTGGCGGCGACAGGGATGAATGAGCAGTTCTTC. Its translation is CASSLAATGMNEQFF.

V usage is TRBV7-2 and J usage is TRBJ2-1; D ambiguous. The CDR3 has 12 residues. The V end was cut by 5 bases, the J end by 3 bases, with 5 bases between. Per germline, CDR1 SGHTA and CDR2 FQGNSA. The CDR3, as DNA: TGTGCCAGCAGCCCGATCTACAATGAGCAGTTCTTC. It is translated as CASSPIYNEQFF.

This rearrangement joins TRBV6-1 to TRBJ2-1; D perhaps matches TRBD1 (6 bases). V lost 4 bases to trimming and J lost 9 bases, with 22 bases between them. CDR3 length: 16 residues. Germline V gene sequence: CDR1 MNHNS, CDR2 SASEGT. DNA for the CDR3: TGTGCCAGCAGTGGAACCGGACAGCCCGGCGGCGGTGAGCAGTTCTTC. It yields the protein CASSGTGQPGGGEQFF.

The chain employs TRBV29-1 and TRBJ2-1; possibly TRBD1 or TRBD2 for D (5 bases each). The V end lost 3 bases, the J end lost 0 bases, and 15 bases lay between the germline ends. This CDR3 region has 16 residues. Germline V lookup: CDR1 SQVTM, CDR2 ANQGSEA. CDR3 amino acids: CSVEKGTAVSYNEQFF. The CDR3 DNA reads TGCAGCGTTGAGAAAGGGACGGCCGTCTCCTACAATGAGCAGTTCTTC.

The rearrangement uses TRBV7-9 and TRBJ1-5; D is perhaps TRBD1 (6 bases). This CDR3 spans 15 amino acids. V lost 5 bases and J lost 7, with 18 bases in between. Germline loops: CDR1 SEHNR, CDR2 FQNEAQ (reference sequence). In nucleotides, the CDR3 is TGTGCCAGCAGCCCGGGGGGCGGGTTCGAACAGCCCCAGCATTTT. Translation gives CASSPGGGFEQPQHF. Variable domain in full (rest from reference TRBV7-9 and TRBJ1-5): DTGVSQNPRHKITKRGQNVTFRCDPISEHNRLYWYRQTLGQGPEFLTYFQNEAQLEKSRLLSDRFSAERPKGSFSTLEIQRTEQGDSAMYLCASSPGGGFEQPQHFGDGTRLSIL.

This clone was counted once. This rearrangement joins TRBV7-3 to TRBJ2-5, with D perhaps given as TRBD1 or TRBD2 (6 bases each). Trimming removed 4 bases at V and 5 bases at J, with 14 bases between. In germline, CDR1 is SGHTA, CDR2 FQGTGA. The CDR3 runs 14 residues. The CDR3 bases are TGTGCCAGCAGCTACCTCGGGGGCGCTGAGACCCAGTACTTC. Translated, it gives CASSYLGGAETQYF.

The rearrangement uses TRBV2 and TRBJ2-7; 7 bases are a match to TRBD1. The germline CDR1 and CDR2 sequences are SNHLY and FYNNEI. The CDR3 consists of 13 residues. V dropped 4 bases and J dropped 5; count of bases not matched to a gene: 5. CDR3 nucleotides: TGTGCCAGCAGTGTGGACGGACAGGACGAGCAGTACTTC. Amino acid sequence: CASSVDGQDEQYF.

The V and J genes are TRBV14 and TRBJ1-2; D gene ambiguous. This CDR3 region has 12 residues. The ends were cut back, 3 bases at V and 7 bases at J, with 9 bases in the middle. Germline V gene sequence: CDR1 SGHDN, CDR2 FVKESK. The CDR3 reads CASSQSRGGYTF. DNA for the CDR3: TGTGCCAGCAGCCAGTCCCGGGGTGGCTACACCTTC.

The chain joins TRBV6-1 to TRBJ1-2, with a possible D match to TRBD1 (5 bases). V lost 2 bases to trimming and J lost 4 bases, with 14 bases between them. In germline, CDR1 is MNHNS, CDR2 SASEGT. This CDR3 is built from 15 residues. The DNA of the CDR3 is TGTGCCAGCAGTGAACGGGACTCAATGTTCTATGGCTACACCTTC. The encoded protein is CASSERDSMFYGYTF.

This chain links TRBV18 with TRBJ2-5, with TRBD1 matching 7 bases. The V gene's germline CDR1 is KGHSH and CDR2 LQKENI. CDR3 size: 13 residues. V lost 5 bases to trimming and J lost 4 bases; unmatched junction nucleotides: 4. This CDR3 is CASSTGASETQYF. The CDR3 bases are TGTGCCAGCTCAACAGGGGCGTCAGAGACCCAGTACTTC.

The chain combines TRBV6-1 with TRBJ2-7; TRBD2 matches at 8 bases. V lost 11 bases to trimming and J lost 3 bases; unmatched junction nucleotides: 6. This CDR3 is 12 amino acids long. Per germline, CDR1 MNHNS and CDR2 SASEGT. CDR3 sequence (DNA): TGTGCCTCCGGGAGGGCCCTCTACGAGCAGTACTTC. Protein sequence: CASGRALYEQYF.

The rearrangement uses TRBV5-1 and TRBJ2-7; 7 nucleotides agree with TRBD2. The V gene end was trimmed by 0 bases and the J gene end by 2 bases; junction bases not matched to a gene: 8. The germline V gene has CDR1 SGHRS and CDR2 YFSETQ. The CDR3 loop spans 16 amino acids. The DNA for the CDR3 is TGCGCCAGCAGCTTGGATGGCGGGGGAGGTACCTACGAGCAGTACTTC. Its protein product is CASSLDGGGGTYEQYF.

The chain couples TRBV6-5 to TRBJ2-7, with TRBD2 matching over 10 bases. The CDR3 is 16 residues long. After removal of 3 bases from V and 3 bases from J, the junction contained 8 bases not matched to a gene. Germline values: CDR1 MNHEY, CDR2 SVGAGI. CDR3 amino acids: CASSYTGLADNYEQYF. CDR3 sequence (DNA): TGTGCCAGCAGTTATACCGGACTAGCGGATAACTACGAGCAGTACTTC.

The chain couples TRBV12-5 to TRBJ1-2, with D hard to call. Deletions cut 2 bases from V and 2 bases from J, with 6 bases between. The CDR3 has 13 amino acids. Germline V CDR1 and CDR2: LGHNT, FRNRAP. This CDR3 reads CASGLQRNYGYTF. DNA of the CDR3: TGTGCTAGTGGTTTGCAGAGAAACTATGGCTACACCTTC.

The chain employs TRBV5-1 and TRBJ2-5; a possible D gene is TRBD2 (6 bases). The CDR3 spans 14 residues. The V gene lost 4 bases and the J gene lost 3 bases, with 13 bases spanning the gap. From germline, CDR1 is SGHRS and CDR2 YFSETQ. Here the CDR3 DNA reads TGCGCCAGCAGCCTGGTTGGAGGGAAAGAGACCCAGTACTTC. Its protein product is CASSLVGGKETQYF. The whole variable domain, remainder taken from reference TRBV5-1 and TRBJ2-5, is KAGVTQTPRYLIKTRGQQVTLSCSPISGHRSVSWYQQTPGQGLQFLFEYFSETQRNKGNFPGRFSGRQFSNSRSEMNVSTLELGDSALYLCASSLVGGKETQYFGPGTRLLVL.

The rearrangement joins TRBV9 to TRBJ2-3; D remains unclear. This CDR3 is 15 amino acids long. V lost 1 base, J lost 2 bases, and 11 bases lay in between. Germline V gives CDR1 SGDLS, CDR2 YYNGEE. The CDR3 protein is CASSVHPENTDTQYF. The CDR3 DNA sequence: TGTGCCAGCAGCGTACACCCCGAGAACACAGATACGCAGTATTTT. The variable domain in full, with the rest retrieved from reference TRBV9 and TRBJ2-3, is DSGVTQTPKHLITATGQRVTLRCSPRSGDLSVYWYQQSLDQGLQFLIQYYNGEERAKGNILERFSAQQFPDLHSELNLSSLELGDSALYFCASSVHPENTDTQYFGPGTRLTVL.

The genes are TRBV7-8 and TRBJ2-3; 7 bases are shared with TRBD2. The CDR3 is made up of 16 amino acids. CDR1 and CDR2 from the germline V gene are SGHVS and FQNEAQ. Unmatched junction bases numbered 13, after V lost 6 bases and J lost 4 bases. The CDR3 loop reads CASRPRGGGPSDTQYF. The CDR3, as DNA: TGTGCCAGCAGGCCACGTGGGGGAGGGCCGTCAGATACGCAGTATTTT.

V and J are TRBV30 and TRBJ1-2, with D perhaps TRBD1 (5 bases). V dropped 4 bases and J dropped 1 base, with 13 bases sitting between them. CDR3 length: 14 amino acids. In germline, CDR1 is GTSNPN, CDR2 SVGIG (reference sequence). CDR3 amino acids: CAWIGGGNNYGYTF. The CDR3 DNA reads as TGTGCCTGGATTGGGGGAGGGAATAACTATGGCTACACCTTC.

The V call is TRBV6-5, the J call TRBJ2-5; D is ambiguous. Matching the DNA end better, TRBJ2-7 makes the J call doubtful. Germline V gene data show CDR1 as MNHEY and CDR2 as SVGAGI. This CDR3 is built from 13 residues. This CDR3 is CASSYSKVTEQYF. CDR3 nucleotides: TGTGCCAGCAGTTACTCGAAAGTAACCGAGCAGTACTTC.